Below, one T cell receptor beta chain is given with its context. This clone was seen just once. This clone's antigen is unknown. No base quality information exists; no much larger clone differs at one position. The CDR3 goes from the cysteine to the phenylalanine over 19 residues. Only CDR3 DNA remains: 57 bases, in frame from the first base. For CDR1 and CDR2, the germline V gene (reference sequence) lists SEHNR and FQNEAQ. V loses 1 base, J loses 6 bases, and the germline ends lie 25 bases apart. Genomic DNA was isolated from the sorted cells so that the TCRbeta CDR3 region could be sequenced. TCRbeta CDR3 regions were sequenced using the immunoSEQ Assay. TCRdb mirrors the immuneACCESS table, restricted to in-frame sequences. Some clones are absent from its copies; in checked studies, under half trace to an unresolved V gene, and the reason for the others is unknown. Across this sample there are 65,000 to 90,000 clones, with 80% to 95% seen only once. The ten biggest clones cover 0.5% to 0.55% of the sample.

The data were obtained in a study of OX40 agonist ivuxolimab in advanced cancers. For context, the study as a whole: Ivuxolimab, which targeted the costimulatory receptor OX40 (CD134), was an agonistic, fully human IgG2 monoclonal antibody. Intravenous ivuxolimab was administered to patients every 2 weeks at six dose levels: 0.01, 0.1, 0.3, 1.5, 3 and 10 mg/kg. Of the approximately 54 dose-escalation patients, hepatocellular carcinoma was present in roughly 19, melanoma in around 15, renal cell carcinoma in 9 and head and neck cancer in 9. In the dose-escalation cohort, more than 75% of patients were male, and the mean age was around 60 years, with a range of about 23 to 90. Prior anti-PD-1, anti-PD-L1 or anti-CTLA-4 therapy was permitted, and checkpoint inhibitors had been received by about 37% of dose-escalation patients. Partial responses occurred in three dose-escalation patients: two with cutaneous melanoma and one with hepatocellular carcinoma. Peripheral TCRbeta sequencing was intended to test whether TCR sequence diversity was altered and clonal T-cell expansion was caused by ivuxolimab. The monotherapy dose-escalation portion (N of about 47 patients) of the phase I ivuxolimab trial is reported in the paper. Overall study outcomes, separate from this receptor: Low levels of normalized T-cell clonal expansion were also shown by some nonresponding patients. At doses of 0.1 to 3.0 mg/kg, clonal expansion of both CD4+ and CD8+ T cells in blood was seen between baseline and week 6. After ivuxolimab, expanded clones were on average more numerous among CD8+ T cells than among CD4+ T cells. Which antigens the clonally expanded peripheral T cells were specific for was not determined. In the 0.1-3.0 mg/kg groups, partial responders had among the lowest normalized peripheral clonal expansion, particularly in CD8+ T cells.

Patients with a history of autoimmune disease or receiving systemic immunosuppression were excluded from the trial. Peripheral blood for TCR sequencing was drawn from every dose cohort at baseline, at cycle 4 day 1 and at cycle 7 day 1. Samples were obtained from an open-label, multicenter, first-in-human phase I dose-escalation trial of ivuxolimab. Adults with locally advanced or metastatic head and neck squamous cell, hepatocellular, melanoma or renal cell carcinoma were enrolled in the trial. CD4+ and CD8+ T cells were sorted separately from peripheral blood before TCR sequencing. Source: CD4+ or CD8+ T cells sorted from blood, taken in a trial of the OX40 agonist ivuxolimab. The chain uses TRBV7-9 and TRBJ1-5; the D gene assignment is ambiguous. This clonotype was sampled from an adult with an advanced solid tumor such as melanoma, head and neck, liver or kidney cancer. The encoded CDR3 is CASSLVAGVWESVSQPQHF. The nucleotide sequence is TGTGCCAGCAGCTTAGTCGCTGGCGTTTGGGAGTCGGTGAGTCAGCCCCAGCATTTT.